This T cell receptor (beta chain) was captured in a study of graft-versus-host responses after intestinal transplantation. About the research overall: Multivisceral, liver-intestinal, or isolated intestinal grafts went to recipients. The recipients all started with anti-thymocyte globulin induction and then took tacrolimus and steroids for about 3 years.

Repertoires were generated with immunoSEQ multiplex PCR, while TCRdb's copy carries only in-frame clones and drops some. The table has 10,000 to 15,000 clones, approximately 94% seen once. Worth noting for this clone: The antigen remains undetermined.

General observations from the study: Circulating GvH clone levels at their peak were associated with HvG declines (early post-transplant). Recipient bone marrow held GvH clones, some seen earlier in ileum or blood.

The receptor's source is a human patient who received an intestinal transplant, so some T cells may come from the graft donor. Here the sequenced sample was PBMCs, taken roughly 1,100 days after intestinal transplantation.

The CDR3 nucleotides are TGTGCCAGCAGCCCGCCGATTGCTGAAGCTTTCTTT. Amino acid sequence: CASSPPIAEAFF. This chain connects TRBV7-9 to TRBJ1-1; D is undetermined. Trimming pared 5 bases from V and 6 bases from J, leaving 10 bases between. CDR1 is SEHNR, CDR2 FQNEAQ, per germline (reference sequence). CDR3 length: 12 residues.